This is a list of T cell receptor beta chains from one sample in a study of early T cells in non-severe SARS-CoV-2 infection. TCRdb fed the 5' RACE reads into MiXCR, producing one record per CDR3 protein. The sample consists of just over 95,000 distinct CDR3 sequences, 9.5% to 12% of them appearing once. The sample taken for sequencing was whole blood. The receptors shown here come from an adult who was a healthcare worker with PCR-confirmed SARS-CoV-2 infection or an uninfected control (not recorded which). Each CDR3 is given with its conserved first and last residue. The D gene is left open where the match is weak. Not all rows give a size; the values are once, few, many and, for expanded clones, a class.

DNA,CDR3,D,J,size,V
TGTGCCAGCAGTTCCTCAAGGGGCACTGAAGCTTTCTTT,CASSSSRGTEAFF,-,TRBJ1-1,many,TRBV28
TGTGCCATCGGAACAGATACGCAGTATTTT,CAIGTDTQYF,-,TRBJ2-3,many,TRBV10-3
TGTGCCAGCAGCTTACAGGGGGCAGGGGAGACCCAGTACTTC,CASSLQGAGETQYF,TRBD1,TRBJ2-5,-,TRBV5-4
TGTGCCAGCAGCCAAGATCTCCTGGGATATGAGCAGTTCTTC,CASSQDLLGYEQFF,-,TRBJ2-1,few,TRBV3-1
TGTGCCAGCAGTTTATTAGCGGGAGTTCCAGATACGCAGTATTTT,CASSLLAGVPDTQYF,TRBD2,TRBJ2-3,few,TRBV28
TGTGCCAGCAGCTTAGTACTAGCGGGAGGGGGCAATGAGCAGTTCTTC,CASSLVLAGGGNEQFF,TRBD2,TRBJ2-1,few,TRBV11-2
TGCGCCAGCAGCCAAGGATCAACCCCATACGAGCAGTACTTC,CASSQGSTPYEQYF,-,TRBJ2-7,many,TRBV4-1
TGCGCCAGCAGCACAGGGTCCCCCGGGGAGCTGTTTTTT,CASSTGSPGELFF,-,TRBJ2-2,few,TRBV5-1
TGTGCCAGCAGTTTTCAGCTCGCCACCCGCGAGACCCAGTACTTC,CASSFQLATRETQYF,-,TRBJ2-5,few,TRBV12-3/TRBV12-4
TGTGCCACCAGCAGAGATCGCGGGTATATTACCGATACGCAGTATTTT,CATSRDRGYITDTQYF,-,TRBJ2-3,-,TRBV15
TGTGCCAGCAGCTTTGCCGAAACTGAAGCTTTCTTT,CASSFAETEAFF,-,TRBJ1-1,-,TRBV5-4
TGCGCCAGCAGCTTGGACCCCCCCCATACGCAGTATTTT,CASSLDPPHTQYF,-,TRBJ2-3,many,TRBV5-1
TGTGCCGGCAGTGGACAGGGAAACACTGAAGCTTTCTTT,CAGSGQGNTEAFF,TRBD1,TRBJ1-1,-,TRBV2
TGCGCCAGCAGCCCTCAGGCCGGGACAGGGATCGAGCAGTACTTC,CASSPQAGTGIEQYF,TRBD1,TRBJ2-7,many,TRBV4-1
TGTGCCAGCAGTTTGACTAGCGGGGGAATCGATACGCAGTATTTT,CASSLTSGGIDTQYF,TRBD2,TRBJ2-3,-,TRBV28
TGTGCCAGCAGCGACTCCTGGACTAGCGGGGTCACAGATACGCAGTATTTT,CASSDSWTSGVTDTQYF,TRBD2,TRBJ2-3,-,TRBV7-9
TGTGCCAGCAGTTACTCTTTAGGTGGTGAAGCTTTCTTT,CASSYSLGGEAFF,-,TRBJ1-1,-,TRBV6-5
TGCAGCGCTTTACCCAGGACTACCGGGGAGCTGTTTTTT,CSALPRTTGELFF,-,TRBJ2-2,few,TRBV29-1
TGTGCCAGCAGTTACGTTAGGTCAGACAGGGATCAAGCTTTCTTT,CASSYVRSDRDQAFF,TRBD1,TRBJ1-1,many,TRBV6-5
TGTGCCAGTGGGGACAACAGCCGCTCCTACGAGCAGTACTTC,CASGDNSRSYEQYF,-,TRBJ2-7,few,TRBV19
TGTGCCAGCAGCGTAGCCGGACTCACCGGGGAGCTGTTTTTT,CASSVAGLTGELFF,-,TRBJ2-2,-,TRBV9
TGCAGTGCTAGGGACCCTTTGAACACTGAAGCTTTCTTT,CSARDPLNTEAFF,-,TRBJ1-1,-,TRBV20-1
TGCGCCAGCAGCCTTGGGGACTATTCCTACGAGCAGTACTTC,CASSLGDYSYEQYF,TRBD2,TRBJ2-7,few,TRBV5-1
TGCAGTGAATATGCGAACACTGAAGCTTTCTTT,CSEYANTEAFF,-,TRBJ1-1,-,TRBV29-1
TGCAGTGCTAGAGGTAGGACGGAGGGTCCCTTCTCTGGGGCCAACGTCCTGACTTTC,CSARGRTEGPFSGANVLTF,-,TRBJ2-6,-,TRBV20-1
TGTGCCAGCAGCCAAGGATTAGACAGGGGGCGCGAGACCCAGTACTTC,CASSQGLDRGRETQYF,TRBD1,TRBJ2-5,many,TRBV4-2
TGCAGCGTTGATCGGGGCACCCTCAGCGGTGGCTACACCTTC,CSVDRGTLSGGYTF,-,TRBJ1-2,-,TRBV29-1
TGTGCCAGCAGCCGGGACTCGCCGTACCAAGAGACCCAGTACTTC,CASSRDSPYQETQYF,-,TRBJ2-5,few,TRBV12-3/TRBV12-4
TGTGCCTGGAGTCGCTCAGTTACCGGACAGCCCTATGGCTACACCTTC,CAWSRSVTGQPYGYTF,-,TRBJ1-2,many,TRBV30
TGCAGCGTTGAAGCCGCCAGGGGTGGCTACGAGCAGTACTTC,CSVEAARGGYEQYF,-,TRBJ2-7,few,TRBV29-1
TGTGCCATCTCCATAGGGGGGGAGGCTGAAGCTTTCTTT,CAISIGGEAEAFF,-,TRBJ1-1,-,TRBV7-8
TGTGCCAGCAGTTTCTGGGGGACCAGCTCCTATAATTCACCCCTCCACTTT,CASSFWGTSSYNSPLHF,-,TRBJ1-6,-,TRBV12-3/TRBV12-4
TGTGCCAGCAGCGCCAGGACGGCTAGGGATGAAGCTTTCTTT,CASSARTARDEAFF,-,TRBJ1-1,few,TRBV11-2
TGTGCCAGCAGTCACGGACAGGGGGTGACTGAAGCTTTCTTT,CASSHGQGVTEAFF,TRBD1,TRBJ1-1,few,TRBV7-2
TGTGCCAGCTCACCCCGGATGAGGGGTGCTAATGAAAAACTGTTTTTT,CASSPRMRGANEKLFF,-,TRBJ1-4,many,TRBV18
TGTGCCAGCAGCGAGGTCGGGGGGACAGGGCCCACCGGGGAGCTGTTTTTT,CASSEVGGTGPTGELFF,TRBD1,TRBJ2-2,many,TRBV5-6
TGCAGCGTTGAGCAGGGGGACAATCAGCCCCAGCATTTT,CSVEQGDNQPQHF,TRBD1,TRBJ1-5,few,TRBV29-1
TGTGCCAGCAGCTTAGGAGGGCTAGCCAAAGAGACCCAGTACTTC,CASSLGGLAKETQYF,-,TRBJ2-5,few,TRBV7-3
TGTGCCAGCAGCCGAAACACAAGGGGTACGCAGTATTTT,CASSRNTRGTQYF,-,TRBJ2-3,-,TRBV7-2
TGCGCCAGCAGCTTCGGTAGCGGGGGGGCCAGCAATGAGCAGTTCTTC,CASSFGSGGASNEQFF,TRBD2,TRBJ2-1,many,TRBV5-1
TGTGCCAGCTCACAAGGGTTTTCGGATTCACCCCTCCACTTT,CASSQGFSDSPLHF,-,TRBJ1-6,-,TRBV18